One and the same sample provided the 4 T cell receptor beta chains below, sequenced in a study of tumor T cells in aggressive B-cell lymphoma. Repertoires were generated with immunoSEQ multiplex PCR, while TCRdb's copy carries only in-frame clones and drops some. The sample shows about 5,600 clones, approximately 82% of them seen only once. Sequences were obtained from tumor tissue. The receptors come from an adult with diffuse large B cell lymphoma.

The chain has TRBV6-1 and TRBJ2-2; D perhaps matches TRBD2 (6 bases). Germline loops: CDR1 MNHNS, CDR2 SASEGT. V was shortened by 7 bases and J by 2 bases, with 11 bases between the two germline ends. The length of the CDR3 is 14 residues. CDR3 DNA sequence: TGTGCCAGCACGGCCGGGAGAAACACCGGGGAGCTGTTTTTT. Its protein product is CASTAGRNTGELFF.

The chain employs TRBV5-1 and TRBJ2-1, with TRBD2 matching 11 bases. After removal of 4 bases from V and 3 bases from J, the junction contained 6 bases not matched to a gene. The CDR3 has 16 residues. Germline V lookup: CDR1 SGHRS, CDR2 YFSETQ. DNA of the CDR3: TGCGCCAGCAGCGCGGGCACTAGCGGGAGCTACAATGAGCAGTTCTTC. Protein: CASSAGTSGSYNEQFF.

This clone occurred once. The V gene is TRBV27, the J gene TRBJ2-1; the D gene is possibly TRBD2 (6 bases). Looked up from germline, CDR1 is MNHEY and CDR2 is SMNVEV (reference sequence). The CDR3 consists of 24 residues. V was clipped by 5 bases and J by 0 bases, with 38 bases between them. CDR3 residues: CASSPQRAGPPSRILPSSYNEQFF. For the CDR3, the DNA is TGTGCCAGCAGTCCGCAGCGGGCAGGGCCCCCCAGCCGAATACTCCCGAGCTCCTACAATGAGCAGTTCTTC.

V and J are TRBV29-1 and TRBJ2-5; 10 bases agree with TRBD2. The CDR3 has 14 amino acids. Trimming took 7 bases from V and 5 from J; bases not matched to a gene: 10. Per the germline V gene, CDR1 is SQVTM and CDR2 is ANQGSEA. CDR3 DNA: TGCAGCGCAAGAGCGGGAGGGCCTCTGGAGACCCAGTACTTC. Its protein product is CSARAGGPLETQYF.